A selection of T cell receptor beta chains follows, all from one sample in a study of technical replicates of blood from four donors. TCRdb keeps only in-frame clones here, not all; method: immunoSEQ multiplex PCR. The sample carries around 15,000 clones, more than 75% recorded once. The specimen sequenced was PBMCs. These receptors were taken from a human donor in good health. The CDR3 runs from the conserved cysteine through the conserved F or W.

v_call	j_call	cdr3_length	cdr3_aa
TRBV18	TRBJ2-7	15	CASSLGSGSSYEQYF
TRBV30	TRBJ2-2	14	CAWRTSGNTGELFF
TRBV28	TRBJ2-1	13	CASRQQGNNEQFF
TRBV27	TRBJ2-7	14	CASSYRGDAYEQYF
TRBV5-1	TRBJ2-1	14	CASTAQGADNEQFF
TRBV9	TRBJ2-7	16	CASSVGTSGSGDEQYF
TRBV6-6	TRBJ2-3	14	CASTRGGGLDTQYF
TRBV6-6	TRBJ2-1	16	CASRLRTGQTPVEQFF
TRBV7-3	TRBJ2-5	15	CASSLDGGLGETQYF
TRBV2	TRBJ2-1	13	CATSGLAPNEQFF
TRBV6-1	TRBJ1-6	12	CALQGTNSPLHF
TRBV18	TRBJ2-1	15	CASSPQGLAGDEQFF
TRBV5-1	TRBJ1-5	15	CASSLGTGGDQPQHF
TRBV7-3	TRBJ2-1	13	CASSLKVGTPRFF
TRBV29-1	TRBJ1-5	12	CSAKKADQPQHF